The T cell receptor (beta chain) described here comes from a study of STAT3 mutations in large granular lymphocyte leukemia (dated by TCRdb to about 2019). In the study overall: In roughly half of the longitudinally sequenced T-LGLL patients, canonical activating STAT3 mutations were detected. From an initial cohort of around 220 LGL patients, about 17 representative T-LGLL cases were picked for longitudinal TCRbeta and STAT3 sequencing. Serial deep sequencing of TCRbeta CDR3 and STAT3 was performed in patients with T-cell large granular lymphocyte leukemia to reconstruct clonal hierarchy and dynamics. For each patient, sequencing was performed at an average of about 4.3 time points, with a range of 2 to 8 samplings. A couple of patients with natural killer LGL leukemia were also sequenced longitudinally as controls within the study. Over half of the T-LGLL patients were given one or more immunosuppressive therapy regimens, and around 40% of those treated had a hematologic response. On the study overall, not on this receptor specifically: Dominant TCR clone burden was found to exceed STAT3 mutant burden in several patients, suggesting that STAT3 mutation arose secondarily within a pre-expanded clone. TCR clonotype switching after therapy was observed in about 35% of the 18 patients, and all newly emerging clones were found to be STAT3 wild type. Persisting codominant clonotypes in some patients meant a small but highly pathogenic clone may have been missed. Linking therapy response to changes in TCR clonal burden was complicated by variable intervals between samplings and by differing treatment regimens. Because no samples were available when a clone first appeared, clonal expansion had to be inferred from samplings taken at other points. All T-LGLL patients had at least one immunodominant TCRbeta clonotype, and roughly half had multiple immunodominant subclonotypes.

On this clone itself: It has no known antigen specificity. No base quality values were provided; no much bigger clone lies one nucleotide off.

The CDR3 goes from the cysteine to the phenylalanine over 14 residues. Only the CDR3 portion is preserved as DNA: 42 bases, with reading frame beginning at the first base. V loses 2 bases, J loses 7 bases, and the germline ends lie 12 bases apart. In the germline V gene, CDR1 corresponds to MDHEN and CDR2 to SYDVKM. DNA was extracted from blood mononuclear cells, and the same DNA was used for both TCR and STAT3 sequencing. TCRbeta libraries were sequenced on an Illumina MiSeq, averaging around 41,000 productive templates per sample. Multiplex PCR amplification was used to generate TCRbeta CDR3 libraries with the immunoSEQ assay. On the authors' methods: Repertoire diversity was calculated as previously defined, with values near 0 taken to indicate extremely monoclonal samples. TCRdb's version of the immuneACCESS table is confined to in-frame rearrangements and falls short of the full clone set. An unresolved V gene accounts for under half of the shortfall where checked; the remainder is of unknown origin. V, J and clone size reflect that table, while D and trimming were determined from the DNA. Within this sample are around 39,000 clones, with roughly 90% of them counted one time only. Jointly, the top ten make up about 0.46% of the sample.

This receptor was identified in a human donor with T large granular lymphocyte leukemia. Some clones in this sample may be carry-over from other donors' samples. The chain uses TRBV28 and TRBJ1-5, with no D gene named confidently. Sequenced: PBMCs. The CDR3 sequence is CASSLTPGWQPQHF. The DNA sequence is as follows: TGTGCCAGCAGTTTAACCCCAGGTTGGCAGCCCCAGCATTTT. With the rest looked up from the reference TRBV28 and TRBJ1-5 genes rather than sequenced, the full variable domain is DVKVTQSSRYLVKRTGEKVFLECVQDMDHENMFWYRQDPGLGLRLIYFSYDVKMKEKGDIPEGYSVSREKKERFSLILESASTNQTSMYLCASSLTPGWQPQHFGDGTRLSIL.